This record looks at one T cell receptor (beta chain) sequence and its context. This record belongs to a study of blood T cell repertoires in COVID-19. At the level of the study: Italy, Spain and the United States were the sources of the convalescent and acute COVID-19 samples. T cells, B-cell-depleted T cells, or PBMCs provided the cDNA or gDNA that served as material.

The CDR3 is 14 residues long. Germline V CDR1 and CDR2: SGHRS, YFSETQ. V shed 0 bases, J shed 6 bases, and the junction held 5 bases outside the gene matches. Libraries were prepared by immunoSEQ multiplex PCR; TCRdb keeps only in-frame clonotypes and omits some of them. The table records 250,000 to 300,000 clones, roughly 86% of them present only once. V usage is TRBV5-1 and J usage is TRBJ2-7; 8 bases map to TRBD1. The sequence came from a man younger than 35 with active or convalescent COVID-19. The sequenced sample consisted of peripheral blood. The CDR3 here is CASSLGTGFSEQYF. The CDR3 nucleotides read TGCGCCAGCAGCTTGGGGACAGGGTTTAGCGAGCAGTACTTC.